This entry is about one T cell receptor (beta chain). Mismatch with germline at one junction end may stem from a read error. All patients were untreated before thyroid surgery. The data stem from a study of metastatic and nonmetastatic thyroid tumors. This CDR3 has 14 residues. CDR1 and CDR2 (germline): SNHLY, FYNNEI. TCRdb re-called clones via MiXCR from the PCR reads. The sample carries over 15,000 clones, around a third recorded once. What was sequenced was adjacent normal tissue. The V call is TRBV2, the J call TRBJ2-7, with D possibly being TRBD2 (7 bases). The TCR sequence derives from a female donor with papillary thyroid cancer or a benign thyroid nodule (not recorded which). Some clones in this sample may be carry-over from other donors' samples. The DNA of the CDR3 is TGTGCCATCAGTCTCGCGGGGGCTACGTACGAGCAGTGCTTC. Translation gives CAISLAGATYEQCF.